A single sample gave rise to the 13 T cell receptor beta chains below, sequenced in a study of T cell changes during pregnancy in multiple sclerosis. TCRdb's table, derived via immunoSEQ multiplex PCR, lists solely in-frame clones and lacks some. Counted here are around 62,000 clones, about 88% occurring once; the ten biggest clones make up about 2.5%. The sequences come from peripheral blood, collected in the first trimester of pregnancy. Source of these receptors: a female donor with multiple sclerosis, enrolled in a pregnancy study.

The chain is built from TRBV14 and TRBJ1-1; D possibly corresponds to TRBD1 (5 bases). The germline V and J ends were trimmed by 0 bases and 9 bases, with 8 bases remaining between them. This CDR3 spans 12 amino acids. Germline values: CDR1 SGHDN, CDR2 FVKESK. The CDR3 nucleotides are TGTGCCAGCAGCCAAGATCGACAGAAAGCTTTCTTT. It yields the protein CASSQDRQKAFF.

This clone has a single count. J is TRBJ2-7 and V is TRBV5-1; 8 nucleotides match TRBD1. Germline CDR1 SGHRS, CDR2 YFSETQ. CDR3 length: 16 amino acids. J lost 4 bases, V lost 3 bases, and 12 bases had no gene match. The CDR3 is CASSSVQGQGSYEQYF. In DNA, the CDR3 is TGCGCCAGCAGCTCGGTCCAAGGACAGGGATCGTACGAGCAGTACTTC.

This sequence joins TRBV7-9 and TRBJ2-3, with D possibly being TRBD2 (5 bases). Germline loops: CDR1 SEHNR, CDR2 FQNEAQ (reference sequence). The V and J ends lost 4 bases and 0 bases respectively, with 14 bases between them. There are 16 residues in the CDR3. Written as DNA, the CDR3 is TGTGCCAGCAGCTCGGGGTTGACCACTAGCACAGATACGCAGTATTTT. Its protein product is CASSSGLTTSTDTQYF.

The J gene is TRBJ1-3, the V gene TRBV5-1, with D unresolved. CDR1 and CDR2 from the germline V gene are SGHRS and YFSETQ. This CDR3 is 13 amino acids long. Trimming pared 0 bases from V and 2 bases from J, leaving 3 bases between. The CDR3 DNA reads as TGCGCCAGCAGCTTGGACACTGGAAACACCATATATTTT. Its translation is CASSLDTGNTIYF.

The chain uses TRBV19 and TRBJ1-1, with D perhaps matching TRBD1 (6 bases). The CDR3 sequence is 19 residues long. Germline V gene lookup returns CDR1 LNHDA and CDR2 SQIVND (reference sequence). With 7 bases removed from V and 6 bases from J, the gap between germline ends came to 33 bases. CDR3 sequence (DNA): TGTGCCAGTATGGTTTCGACCGGACAGTTCCTGCTAGGGGTCGCTGAAGCTTTCTTT. Translated: CASMVSTGQFLLGVAEAFF.

The CDR3 is CASSGAQAGVVDTQYF. The DNA for the CDR3 is TGTGCCAGCAGCGGAGCCCAAGCGGGAGTGGTGGATACGCAGTATTTT. This chain connects TRBV7-9 to TRBJ2-3, with TRBD2 matching over 8 bases. This CDR3 is 16 amino acids long. Germline CDR1 SEHNR, CDR2 FQNEAQ (reference sequence). The junction had 13 bases not matched to a gene; V was cut back by 5 bases and J by 6 bases.

The chain couples TRBV2 to TRBJ2-2; 11 nucleotides line up with TRBD2. The CDR3 spans 15 residues. Germline CDR1 reads SNHLY; CDR2 reads FYNNEI. J gave up 9 bases and V 6 bases, and 9 bases lay outside the gene matches. The CDR3 region has the DNA TGTGCCAGCAGGCCCGGGACTAGCGGTCTTAGGGAGCTGTTTTTT. Translation: CASRPGTSGLRELFF.

The CDR3 nucleotides are TGTGCCAGTAGTATCCCAGGGGGCGATGGCTACACCTTC. Translating gives CASSIPGGDGYTF. The chain couples TRBV19 to TRBJ1-2; TRBD1 aligns across 8 bases. This CDR3 is built from 13 residues. CDR1 and CDR2 from the germline V gene are LNHDA and SQIVND (reference sequence). With V trimmed by 3 bases and J by 6 bases, 3 bases remained unmatched.

The rearrangement uses TRBV7-6 and TRBJ1-2; TRBD1 aligns across 7 bases. The length of the CDR3 is 13 residues. With V trimmed by 6 bases and J by 7 bases, 8 bases remained unmatched. CDR1 and CDR2 from the germline V gene are SGHVS and FNYEAQ. CDR3 coding DNA: TGTGCCAGCAGTCTTATACAGGGGTCTGGCTACACCTTC. Translating gives CASSLIQGSGYTF.

The CDR3 bases are TGTGCCAGCAGCGTAGGGACTAGCTTGGGCACAGATACGCAGTATTTT. Its protein product is CASSVGTSLGTDTQYF. V and J are TRBV9 and TRBJ2-3; 8 nucleotides agree with TRBD2. Germline loops: CDR1 SGDLS, CDR2 YYNGEE. V gave up 0 bases and J gave up 1 base; unmatched junction bases: 4. This CDR3 region has 16 residues.

V and J are TRBV2 and TRBJ1-1; no reliable D call. V was trimmed by 5 bases and J by 1 base, leaving 5 bases between them. CDR3 size: 12 residues. Looked up from germline, CDR1 is SNHLY and CDR2 is FYNNEI. The CDR3 region has the DNA TGTGCCAGCAGTTACAGGAACACTGAAGCTTTCTTT. Protein product: CASSYRNTEAFF.

V gene TRBV9 combines with J gene TRBJ2-7; tentatively, D is TRBD2 (5 bases). Trimming took 0 bases from V and 6 from J, leaving 19 bases between them. This CDR3 has 16 residues. The V gene's germline CDR1 is SGDLS and CDR2 YYNGEE. CDR3 protein: CASSVAQRASEGEQYF. The CDR3 DNA follows: TGTGCCAGCAGCGTAGCACAGAGGGCCTCCGAGGGCGAGCAGTACTTC.

Only one count was recorded for this clone. The rearrangement uses TRBV18 and TRBJ2-1; 13 bases agree with TRBD2. From germline, CDR1 is KGHSH and CDR2 LQKENI. This CDR3 region has 16 residues. V shed 2 bases, J shed 4 bases, and the junction held 2 bases outside the gene matches. The CDR3 sequence is CASSPTSGGVYNEQFF. The CDR3 coding sequence is TGTGCCAGCTCACCAACTAGCGGGGGGGTGTACAATGAGCAGTTCTTC.